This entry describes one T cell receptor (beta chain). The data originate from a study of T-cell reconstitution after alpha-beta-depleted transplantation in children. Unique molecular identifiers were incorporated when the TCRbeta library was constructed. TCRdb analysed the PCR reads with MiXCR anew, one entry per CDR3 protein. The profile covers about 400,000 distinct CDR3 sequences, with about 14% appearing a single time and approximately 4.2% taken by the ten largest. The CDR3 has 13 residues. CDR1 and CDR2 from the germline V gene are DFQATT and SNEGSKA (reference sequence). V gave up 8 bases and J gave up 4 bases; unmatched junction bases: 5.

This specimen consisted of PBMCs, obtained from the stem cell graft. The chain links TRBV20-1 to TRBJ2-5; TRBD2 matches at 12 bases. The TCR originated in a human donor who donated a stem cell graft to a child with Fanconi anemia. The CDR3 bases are TGCAGTCCCCAGACTAGCGGGGGAGAGACCCAGTACTTC. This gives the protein CSPQTSGGETQYF.